The clone carrying this T cell receptor (beta chain) was picked up many times. This sample is part of a study of identical twins. Deletions cut 2 bases from V and 7 bases from J, with 9 bases between. Germline V gene lookup returns CDR1 SGHDT and CDR2 YYEEEE. This CDR3 region has 13 residues. MiXCR, applied by TCRdb to the 5' RACE reads, yields one record per CDR3 protein. The sample lists about 530,000 distinct CDR3 sequences; 20% to 25% were seen once. The same specimen was also included in a second study, on yellow fever vaccine responses in identical twins.

The specimen sequenced was CD4+ T cells sorted from blood. The chain has TRBV5-6 and TRBJ2-2; no firm D call. The TCR sequence derives from a woman aged 18-29 years in good health. CDR3 coding DNA: TGTGCCAGCAGCTTCTTCGGCGACGGGGAGCTGTTTTTT. Translation: CASSFFGDGELFF.